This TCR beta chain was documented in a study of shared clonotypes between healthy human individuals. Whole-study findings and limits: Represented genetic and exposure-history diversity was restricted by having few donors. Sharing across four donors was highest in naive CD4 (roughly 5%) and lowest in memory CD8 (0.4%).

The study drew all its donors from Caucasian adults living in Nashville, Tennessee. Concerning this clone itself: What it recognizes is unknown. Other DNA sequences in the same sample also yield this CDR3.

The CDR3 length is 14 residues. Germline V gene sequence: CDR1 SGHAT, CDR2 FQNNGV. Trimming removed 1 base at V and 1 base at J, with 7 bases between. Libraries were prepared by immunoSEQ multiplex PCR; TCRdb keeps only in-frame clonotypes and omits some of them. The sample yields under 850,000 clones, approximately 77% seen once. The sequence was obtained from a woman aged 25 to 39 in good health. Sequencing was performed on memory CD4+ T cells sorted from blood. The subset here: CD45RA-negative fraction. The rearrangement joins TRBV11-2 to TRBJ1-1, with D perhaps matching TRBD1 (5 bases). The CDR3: CASSLARENTEAFF. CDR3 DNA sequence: TGTGCCAGCAGCTTAGCCAGGGAGAACACTGAAGCTTTCTTT.